The next 15 T cell receptor beta chains were all read from a single sample in a study of T cell repertoires in cytomegalovirus infection (dated by TCRdb to about 2019). The antigens of these receptors remain unknown. The meaning of the sample's treatment or condition label: in vitro stimulation with specific CMV peptide epitopes to enrich CMV-specific T cells. The sequencer was an Illumina HiSeq 1500. The raw public data were reprocessed by TCRdb itself: fastp quality trimming at Q25, MiXCR clonotype calling, in-frame beta chains only. Merged by CDR3 protein, the rows form single entries marked with the most common genes and DNA. Counted in this sample were fewer than 350,000 distinct CDR3 sequences; 25% to 30% of them appeared once. The ten largest clones represent around 20% of the sample. The sequences come from cultured PBMCs, collected from culture after CMV antigen stimulation. Source of these receptors: a human donor in good health (CMV status not recorded). Some clones in this sample may be carry-over from other donors' samples.

This chain uses TRBV7-9 with TRBJ1-1; TRBD1 agrees at 9 bases. The CDR3 has 16 amino acids. CDR1 SEHNR and CDR2 FQNEAQ come from the germline V gene (reference sequence). Trimming cost V 5 bases and J 5 bases; bases outside gene matches: 12. CDR3 region: CASSITGGGGGTEAFF. For the CDR3, the DNA is TGTGCCAGCAGCATCACAGGGGGCGGAGGGGGGACTGAAGCTTTCTTT.

V and J are TRBV7-8 and TRBJ2-7; possibly TRBD2 for D (5 bases). CDR3 size: 14 residues. Germline V gene sequence: CDR1 SGHVS, CDR2 FQNEAQ. Between the trimmed V and J ends, which lost 2 bases and 2 bases, there was a span of 10 bases. Here the CDR3 reads CASSLNFGAYEQYF. CDR3 nucleotides: TGTGCCAGCAGCTTAAATTTCGGGGCCTACGAGCAGTACTTC.

This clonotype has only one observation. The genes are TRBV2 and TRBJ1-2; D is unresolved. This CDR3 spans 15 amino acids. Trimming took off 0 bases at V and 3 bases at J, with 11 bases between the two ends. Per germline, CDR1 SNHLY and CDR2 FYNNEI. The CDR3 DNA sequence: TGTGCCAGCAGTGAAGCGGCGGGCGCGTACTATGGCTACACCTTC. It translates to CASSEAAGAYYGYTF.

This sequence joins TRBV6-1 and TRBJ2-7; D unclear. From germline, CDR1 is MNHNS and CDR2 SASEGT. The CDR3 spans 15 residues. The V and J ends lost 0 bases and 1 base respectively, with 10 bases between them. CDR3 sequence reads: CASSEAHLLSYEQYF. Written as DNA, the CDR3 is TGTGCCAGCAGTGAAGCTCACCTTCTTTCCTACGAGCAGTACTTC.

This chain uses TRBV6-5 with TRBJ2-1; TRBD1 agrees at 8 bases. After removal of 2 bases from V and 7 bases from J, the junction contained 7 bases not matched to a gene. There are 15 residues in the CDR3. Germline loops: CDR1 MNHEY, CDR2 SVGAGI. The DNA for the CDR3 is TGTGCCAGCAGTTACGGGGCAGGGGGCGGGAATGAGCAGTTCTTC. It yields the protein CASSYGAGGGNEQFF.

V is TRBV12-5 and J is TRBJ1-1, with D unresolved. Per the germline V gene, CDR1 is LGHNT and CDR2 is FRNRAP. V was clipped by 2 bases and J by 1 base, with 17 bases between them. The CDR3 loop spans 17 amino acids. The CDR3 sequence: CASGLPPFSEANTEAFF. Here the CDR3 DNA reads TGTGCTAGTGGTTTGCCCCCCTTCTCAGAAGCGAACACTGAAGCTTTCTTT. The full variable domain, rest sourced from reference TRBV12-5 and TRBJ1-1, is DARVTQTPRHKVTEMGQEVTMRCQPILGHNTVFWYRQTMMQGLELLAYFRNRAPLDDSGMPKDRFSAEMPDATLATLKIQPSEPRDSAVYFCASGLPPFSEANTEAFFGQGTRLTVV.

The chain links TRBV2 to TRBJ2-1; D is perhaps TRBD2 (5 bases). CDR1 is SNHLY, CDR2 FYNNEI, per germline. This CDR3 has 13 residues. V was pared by 6 bases and J by 5 bases, with 11 bases between. CDR3 region: CASSPTLDNEQFF. The CDR3 DNA reads TGTGCCAGCAGCCCGACACTAGACAATGAGCAGTTCTTC.

There are a few counts of this clonotype. This CDR3 reads CSAPGLAGTYNEQFF. CDR3 coding DNA: TGCAGCGCTCCCGGACTAGCGGGGACCTACAATGAGCAGTTCTTC. This chain uses TRBV29-1 with TRBJ2-1; 12 positions match TRBD2. With V trimmed by 7 bases and J by 2 bases, 6 bases remained unmatched. Germline CDR1 and CDR2: SQVTM and ANQGSEA. This CDR3 contains 15 residues.

This clonotype was counted only a few times. The gene calls are TRBV19 and TRBJ1-1; D is possibly TRBD1 (6 bases). Trimming pared 6 bases from V and 1 base from J, leaving 9 bases between. The CDR3 runs to 13 residues. Germline assignment: CDR1 LNHDA and CDR2 SQIVND (reference sequence). The CDR3 region has the DNA TGTGCCAGTAGCCAGGGGCGGAACACTGAAGCTTTCTTT. Translation gives CASSQGRNTEAFF.

The V call is TRBV19, the J call TRBJ2-1; D not resolved. The germline V gene has CDR1 LNHDA and CDR2 SQIVND (reference sequence). CDR3 length: 15 residues. Trimming cost V 0 bases and J 6 bases, with 12 bases left between them. The CDR3 DNA follows: TGTGCCAGTAGTATAGATCTGGCCGGGTTCAATGAGCAGTTCTTC. This codes for CASSIDLAGFNEQFF.

This clonotype has at least ten counts. The chain uses TRBV10-3 and TRBJ2-7; 10 positions agree with TRBD1. This CDR3 comprises 14 residues. Germline-derived CDR1 and CDR2 are ENHRY and SYGVKD. The V gene end was trimmed by 11 bases and the J gene end by 5 bases; junction bases not matched to a gene: 12. CDR3 DNA sequence: TGTGCCGCATTTTCCGGGACAGGGGCCCACGAGCAGTACTTC. Its protein is CAAFSGTGAHEQYF.

This clonotype was counted a few times. The V and J genes are TRBV7-2 and TRBJ2-7, with 9 bases lining up with TRBD2. Germline CDR1 SGHTA, CDR2 FQGNSA. This CDR3 has 15 residues. V gave up 1 base and J gave up 3 bases; unmatched junction bases: 4. CDR3 bases: TGTGCCAGCAGCTTAGGCGGGAGGGCCCTCTACGAGCAGTACTTC. The encoded protein is CASSLGGRALYEQYF. The variable domain in full, completed from reference TRBV7-2 and TRBJ2-7, reads GAGVSQSPSNKVTEKGKDVELRCDPISGHTALYWYRQSLGQGLEFLIYFQGNSAPDKSGLPSDRFSAERTGGSVSTLTIQRTQQEDSAVYLCASSLGGRALYEQYFGPGTRLTVT.

V gene TRBV4-1 combines with J gene TRBJ2-5; a weak D match, TRBD2 (6 bases). V lost 1 base to trimming and J lost 0 bases, with 12 bases between them. Per the germline V gene, CDR1 is MGHRA and CDR2 is YSYEKL. This CDR3 is 16 amino acids long. CDR3 nucleotide sequence: TGCGCCAGCAGCCAAGGAGACGGAGGGAACCAAGAGACCCAGTACTTC. Its translation: CASSQGDGGNQETQYF.

This chain connects TRBV7-3 to TRBJ2-5; 7 nucleotides agree with TRBD2. Germline V gene sequence: CDR1 SGHTA, CDR2 FQGTGA. This CDR3 region has 13 residues. Germline trimming cut 5 bases from V and 5 bases from J; bases unmatched to any gene: 5. This CDR3 is CASSRGEGETQYF. The CDR3 DNA reads as TGTGCCAGCAGCCGAGGGGAGGGCGAGACCCAGTACTTC. Supplemented by reference TRBV7-3 and TRBJ2-5, the full variable domain reads GAGVSQTPSNKVTEKGKYVELRCDPISGHTALYWYRQSLGQGPEFLIYFQGTGAADDSGLPNDRFFAVRPEGSVSTLKIQRTERGDSAVYLCASSRGEGETQYFGPGTRLLVL.

This clonotype has at least ten counts. The CDR3 sequence: CASSAGGGVGTQYF. As DNA, the CDR3 is TGTGCCAGCAGCGCGGGAGGGGGCGTAGGGACCCAGTACTTC. This chain connects TRBV5-6 to TRBJ2-5, with 9 bases identical to TRBD2. Germline V gene sequence: CDR1 SGHDT, CDR2 YYEEEE. V was pared by 4 bases and J by 7 bases, with 8 bases of the junction left unmatched. This CDR3 is 14 amino acids long.